Listed below are T cell receptor beta chains from one sample, sequenced in a study of CD8+CD57+ T cells in acquired aplastic anemia. Each CDR3 protein is one row after TCRdb ran MiXCR on the reads. The data hold around 500,000 distinct CDR3 sequences, with approximately 33% observed a single time. Sequenced material: sorted CD4+, CD8+, or CD8+CD57+ T cells (not recorded which) from PBMCs. The source is a human donor with aplastic anemia. CDR3s include the opening cysteine and the closing phenylalanine or tryptophan. A D gene is named only where the DNA matches it firmly. The size field is filled for only some rows; it gives once, few, many or a size class.

clone size: few; V gene: TRBV2; D gene: NA; J gene: TRBJ1-5; CDR3 protein: CASSVGGGNQPQQF; CDR3 DNA: NA
clone size: NA; V gene: TRBV7-2; D gene: NA; J gene: TRBJ2-5; CDR3 protein: CASSWKGRRAQETQYF; CDR3 DNA: TGTGCCAGCAGTTGGAAGGGGCGCAGAGCCCAAGAGACCCAGTACTTC
clone size: NA; V gene: TRBV9; D gene: NA; J gene: TRBJ1-2; CDR3 protein: CASSVARGGNYGYTF; CDR3 DNA: TGTGCCAGCAGCGTAGCTCGAGGGGGGAACTATGGCTACACCTTC
clone size: NA; V gene: TRBV7-8; D gene: NA; J gene: TRBJ1-1; CDR3 protein: CASSLGRLPSTEAFF; CDR3 DNA: TGTGCCAGCAGCTTGGGCAGACTCCCAAGCACTGAAGCTTTCTTT
clone size: few; V gene: TRBV20-1; D gene: TRBD2; J gene: TRBJ2-3; CDR3 protein: CSAQGRGSGGAVDTQYF; CDR3 DNA: TGCAGTGCTCAGGGGAGGGGCAGCGGGGGGGCAGTAGATACGCAGTATTTT
clone size: NA; V gene: TRBV27; D gene: TRBD1; J gene: TRBJ2-3; CDR3 protein: CASSSAGQGGDTQYF; CDR3 DNA: TGTGCCAGCAGTTCAGCGGGACAGGGAGGAGATACGCAGTATTTT
clone size: many; V gene: TRBV2; D gene: TRBD1; J gene: TRBJ1-5; CDR3 protein: CASRGQGNQPQHF; CDR3 DNA: TGTGCCAGCAGAGGACAGGGAAATCAGCCCCAGCATTTT
clone size: few; V gene: TRBV7-2; D gene: NA; J gene: TRBJ2-5; CDR3 protein: CASSPAGLQETQYF; CDR3 DNA: TGTGCCAGCAGCCCCGCCGGGTTGCAAGAGACCCAGTACTTC
clone size: NA; V gene: TRBV20-1; D gene: NA; J gene: TRBJ1-2; CDR3 protein: CSASGSSNYGYTF; CDR3 DNA: TGCAGTGCTAGTGGCAGCTCTAACTATGGCTACACCTTC
clone size: NA; V gene: TRBV6-5; D gene: TRBD1; J gene: TRBJ1-2; CDR3 protein: CASSYTRTGAYGYTF; CDR3 DNA: TGTGCCAGCAGTTACACCCGGACAGGGGCGTACGGCTACACCTTC
clone size: many; V gene: TRBV7-9; D gene: NA; J gene: TRBJ2-7; CDR3 protein: CARGSGGTEQYF; CDR3 DNA: TGTGCCAGAGGATCCGGAGGAACCGAGCAGTACTTC
clone size: many; V gene: TRBV12-3/TRBV12-4; D gene: NA; J gene: TRBJ1-2; CDR3 protein: CASNLQVANYGYTF; CDR3 DNA: TGTGCCAGCAACCTACAGGTAGCTAACTATGGCTACACCTTC
clone size: NA; V gene: TRBV9; D gene: TRBD2; J gene: TRBJ2-3; CDR3 protein: CASSVHPAGGPTDTQYF; CDR3 DNA: TGTGCCAGCAGCGTACACCCAGCGGGAGGGCCCACAGATACGCAGTATTTT
clone size: NA; V gene: TRBV7-9; D gene: NA; J gene: TRBJ2-5; CDR3 protein: CASSDTVQETQYF; CDR3 DNA: TGTGCCAGCAGCGACACAGTCCAAGAGACCCAGTACTTC
clone size: NA; V gene: TRBV7-3; D gene: NA; J gene: TRBJ2-5; CDR3 protein: CASSQTGSGAETQYF; CDR3 DNA: TGTGCCAGCAGCCAGACCGGGTCCGGGGCGGAGACCCAGTACTTC
clone size: NA; V gene: TRBV14; D gene: TRBD2; J gene: TRBJ2-1; CDR3 protein: CASSQRGGDNEQFF; CDR3 DNA: TGTGCCAGCAGCCAGCGGGGGGGAGACAATGAGCAGTTCTTC
clone size: once; V gene: TRBV5-1; D gene: TRBD1; J gene: TRBJ2-7; CDR3 protein: CASSPGTGDSSYEQYF; CDR3 DNA: TGCGCCAGCAGCCCGGGGACAGGGGACAGCTCCTACGAGCAGTACTTC
clone size: NA; V gene: TRBV29-1; D gene: NA; J gene: TRBJ1-1; CDR3 protein: CSVETRSSNTEAFF; CDR3 DNA: TGCAGCGTGGAGACTAGGTCCTCGAACACTGAAGCTTTCTTT
clone size: few; V gene: TRBV6-1; D gene: NA; J gene: TRBJ2-7; CDR3 protein: CASSEEGGRTYEQYF; CDR3 DNA: TGTGCCAGCAGTGAAGAGGGGGGGCGGACCTACGAGCAGTACTTC
clone size: many; V gene: TRBV9; D gene: TRBD1; J gene: TRBJ1-1; CDR3 protein: CASSGGQTNTEAFF; CDR3 DNA: TGTGCCAGCAGCGGGGGACAGACGAACACTGAAGCTTTCTTT
clone size: NA; V gene: TRBV7-6; D gene: NA; J gene: TRBJ1-4; CDR3 protein: CASSNTGALSGKLFF; CDR3 DNA: TGTGCCAGCAGTAACACGGGGGCCCTCAGTGGAAAACTGTTTTTT
clone size: few; V gene: TRBV5-6; D gene: NA; J gene: TRBJ2-1; CDR3 protein: CASSTDYNEQFF; CDR3 DNA: TGTGCCAGCAGCACGGATTACAATGAGCAGTTCTTC
clone size: NA; V gene: TRBV13; D gene: NA; J gene: TRBJ2-2; CDR3 protein: CASRGSGSRDTGELFF; CDR3 DNA: TGTGCCAGCAGGGGTTCGGGAAGTCGGGACACCGGGGAGCTGTTTTTT
clone size: NA; V gene: TRBV12-3/TRBV12-4; D gene: NA; J gene: TRBJ1-2; CDR3 protein: CASSPQRVYGYTF; CDR3 DNA: TGTGCCAGCAGCCCCCAACGCGTCTATGGCTACACCTTC
clone size: NA; V gene: TRBV20-1; D gene: NA; J gene: TRBJ2-5; CDR3 protein: CSAYPGRSQETQYF; CDR3 DNA: TGCAGTGCGTATCCTGGACGGAGCCAAGAGACCCAGTACTTC
clone size: many; V gene: TRBV20-1; D gene: TRBD2; J gene: TRBJ2-1; CDR3 protein: CSAASGPYNEQFF; CDR3 DNA: TGCAGTGCAGCTAGCGGGCCTTACAATGAGCAGTTCTTC
clone size: few; V gene: TRBV3-1; D gene: NA; J gene: TRBJ2-1; CDR3 protein: CASSQDPGNAHNEQFF; CDR3 DNA: TGTGCCAGCAGCCAAGATCCCGGTAACGCCCACAATGAGCAGTTCTTC
clone size: NA; V gene: TRBV7-9; D gene: NA; J gene: TRBJ2-5; CDR3 protein: CASSLSEYQETQYF; CDR3 DNA: TGTGCCAGCAGCTTATCGGAGTACCAAGAGACCCAGTACTTC
clone size: many; V gene: TRBV19; D gene: NA; J gene: TRBJ2-7; CDR3 protein: CASSIGATSYEQYF; CDR3 DNA: TGTGCCAGTAGTATAGGCGCTACCTCCTACGAGCAGTACTTC
clone size: many; V gene: TRBV7-9; D gene: TRBD2; J gene: TRBJ2-7; CDR3 protein: CASSDRRGAYEQYF; CDR3 DNA: TGTGCCAGCAGCGACCGACGGGGGGCCTACGAGCAGTACTTC
clone size: few; V gene: TRBV18; D gene: TRBD1; J gene: TRBJ1-6; CDR3 protein: CASSPFRDRGNSPLHF; CDR3 DNA: TGTGCCAGCTCACCTTTCCGGGACAGGGGAAATTCACCCCTCCACTTT
clone size: many; V gene: TRBV20-1; D gene: NA; J gene: TRBJ2-7; CDR3 protein: CSAPEGYEQYF; CDR3 DNA: TGCAGTGCACCGGAAGGGTACGAGCAGTACTTC
clone size: NA; V gene: TRBV12-3/TRBV12-4; D gene: NA; J gene: TRBJ1-1; CDR3 protein: CASSVPWGGGKVEAFF; CDR3 DNA: TGTGCCAGCAGCGTACCCTGGGGGGGGGGAAAAGTTGAAGCTTTCTTT
clone size: few; V gene: TRBV30; D gene: NA; J gene: TRBJ1-4; CDR3 protein: CAWSAGNEKLFF; CDR3 DNA: TGTGCCTGGAGTGCAGGGAATGAAAAACTGTTTTTT
clone size: NA; V gene: TRBV5-6; D gene: TRBD2; J gene: TRBJ2-1; CDR3 protein: CASSPGLEVYNEQFF; CDR3 DNA: TGTGCCAGCAGTCCGGGACTAGAAGTCTACAATGAGCAGTTCTTC
clone size: NA; V gene: TRBV20-1; D gene: NA; J gene: TRBJ1-6; CDR3 protein: CSAEFSRNNSPLHF; CDR3 DNA: TGCAGTGCCGAATTCAGCAGGAATAATTCACCCCTCCACTTT
clone size: few; V gene: TRBV11-2; D gene: NA; J gene: TRBJ1-2; CDR3 protein: CASRDDQGTNYGYTF; CDR3 DNA: TGTGCCAGCAGGGATGATCAGGGAACTAACTATGGCTACACCTTC
clone size: many; V gene: TRBV10-3; D gene: NA; J gene: TRBJ1-5; CDR3 protein: CAISEGGQPQHF; CDR3 DNA: TGTGCCATCAGTGAGGGTGGTCAGCCCCAGCATTTT
clone size: many; V gene: TRBV15; D gene: NA; J gene: TRBJ2-3; CDR3 protein: CATSRDLPFTSTDTQYF; CDR3 DNA: TGTGCCACCAGCAGAGATCTACCGTTTACTAGCACAGATACGCAGTATTTT
clone size: few; V gene: TRBV19; D gene: TRBD1; J gene: TRBJ2-5; CDR3 protein: CASSSTGGSGETQYF; CDR3 DNA: TGTGCCAGTAGTTCGACAGGGGGGAGTGGAGAGACCCAGTACTTC
clone size: many; V gene: TRBV2; D gene: TRBD1; J gene: TRBJ2-3; CDR3 protein: CASSADRGSTDTQYF; CDR3 DNA: TGTGCCAGCAGTGCGGACAGGGGCAGCACAGATACGCAGTATTTT
clone size: many; V gene: TRBV25-1; D gene: NA; J gene: TRBJ2-7; CDR3 protein: CASSFGVPNEQYF; CDR3 DNA: TGTGCCAGCAGTTTCGGAGTCCCCAACGAGCAGTACTTC
clone size: NA; V gene: TRBV14; D gene: NA; J gene: TRBJ2-1; CDR3 protein: CASSPLPRDRLLGTHNEQFF; CDR3 DNA: TGTGCCAGCAGCCCGCTCCCCCGGGACCGACTTCTAGGAACACACAATGAGCAGTTCTTC
clone size: NA; V gene: TRBV15; D gene: NA; J gene: TRBJ1-2; CDR3 protein: CATSGAGPKGYTF; CDR3 DNA: TGTGCCACCAGCGGAGCGGGCCCAAAGGGCTACACCTTC
clone size: many; V gene: TRBV29-1; D gene: NA; J gene: TRBJ1-2; CDR3 protein: CSVAHRGLNYGYTF; CDR3 DNA: TGCAGCGTTGCCCACCGCGGTTTAAATTATGGCTACACCTTC
clone size: many; V gene: TRBV20-1; D gene: NA; J gene: TRBJ1-5; CDR3 protein: CSARLSNQPQHF; CDR3 DNA: TGCAGTGCTAGACTAAGCAATCAGCCCCAGCATTTT
clone size: NA; V gene: TRBV11-2; D gene: TRBD1; J gene: TRBJ2-1; CDR3 protein: CASSYRQGANSEQFF; CDR3 DNA: TGTGCCAGCAGCTACCGACAGGGGGCGAACAGTGAGCAGTTCTTC
clone size: many; V gene: TRBV25-1; D gene: NA; J gene: TRBJ2-7; CDR3 protein: CASGFPGIWTLHF; CDR3 DNA: TGTGCCAGCGGATTCCCAGGGATTTGGACGTTGCACTTC